This T cell receptor beta chain was sequenced during a study of T-cell reconstitution after alpha-beta-depleted transplantation in children. Study observations and caveats: After transplant, at about two months, alpha-beta T cells were reportedly derived from several hundred expanded graft clones.

The germline V and J ends were trimmed by 0 bases and 6 bases, with 12 bases remaining between them. CDR3 length: 15 amino acids. The germline V gene encodes CDR1 SGDLS and CDR2 YYNGEE. Unique molecular identifiers were incorporated during preparation of the TCRbeta library. TCRdb fed the PCR reads into MiXCR, producing one record per CDR3 protein. The sample has approximately 430,000 distinct CDR3 sequences, around 15% seen once. Note on this clonotype: Its antigen remains unidentified.

This sequence originates from a boy under two years old who had a stem cell transplant for Wiskott-Aldrich syndrome, so the T cells may come from the graft donor. This specimen consisted of PBMCs, mostly from graft donor cells, obtained 360 days after TCRalphabeta/CD19-depleted stem cell transplant. The V and J genes are TRBV9 and TRBJ1-4; D possibly corresponds to TRBD1 (5 bases). DNA of the CDR3: TGTGCCAGCAGCGTAGGGCCAGGGAGGGATGAAAAACTGTTTTTT. This gives the protein CASSVGPGRDEKLFF.